The clone carrying this T cell receptor beta chain turned up a few times. As yet, its antigen is unknown. Investigators reverse transcribed all isolated RNA, so they sequenced expressed TCRB transcripts. The data were produced by immunoSEQ multiplex PCR, yet TCRdb's version contains in-frame clones alone and is incomplete. The data contain fewer than 200,000 clones, 10% of them seen just once; the ten biggest clones take up roughly 0.5%. The sample belongs to a study of beta chain features in type 1 diabetes. Study results and caveats: The study found moderately but significantly shorter TCRB CDR3s in all four CD4+ subsets of Type 1 diabetes patients.

Between the trimmed V and J ends, which lost 0 bases and 1 base, there was a span of 6 bases. The CDR3 has 14 residues. CDR1 ENHRY and CDR2 SYGVKD come from the germline V gene. Sequenced sample: central memory CD4+ T cells from blood. This chain joins TRBV10-3 and TRBJ2-5, with D maybe TRBD2 (5 bases). The clonotype comes from a man aged 30 to 39 with type 1 diabetes. CDR3 sequence: CAISESSGQETQYF. CDR3 DNA: TGTGCCATCAGTGAGTCGAGCGGCCAAGAGACCCAGTACTTC.